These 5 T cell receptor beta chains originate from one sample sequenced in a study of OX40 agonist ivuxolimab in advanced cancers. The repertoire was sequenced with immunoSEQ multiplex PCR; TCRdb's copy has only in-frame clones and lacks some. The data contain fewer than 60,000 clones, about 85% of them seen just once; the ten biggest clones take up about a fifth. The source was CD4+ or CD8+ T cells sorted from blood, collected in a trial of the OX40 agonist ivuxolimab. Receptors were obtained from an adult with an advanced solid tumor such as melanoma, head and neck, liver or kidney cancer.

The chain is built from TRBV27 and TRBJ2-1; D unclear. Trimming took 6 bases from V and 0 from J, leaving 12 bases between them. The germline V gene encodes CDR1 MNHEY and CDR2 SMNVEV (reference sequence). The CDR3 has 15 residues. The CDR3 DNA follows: TGTGCCAGCAGCCTTGACCGGAGCTCCTACAATGAGCAGTTCTTC. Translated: CASSLDRSSYNEQFF.

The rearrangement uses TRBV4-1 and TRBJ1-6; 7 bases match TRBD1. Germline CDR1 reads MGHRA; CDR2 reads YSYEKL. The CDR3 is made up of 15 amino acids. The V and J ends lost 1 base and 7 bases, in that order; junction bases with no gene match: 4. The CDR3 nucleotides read TGCGCCAGCAGCCAAGTCCGGACAGGAAATTCACCCCTCCACTTT. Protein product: CASSQVRTGNSPLHF.

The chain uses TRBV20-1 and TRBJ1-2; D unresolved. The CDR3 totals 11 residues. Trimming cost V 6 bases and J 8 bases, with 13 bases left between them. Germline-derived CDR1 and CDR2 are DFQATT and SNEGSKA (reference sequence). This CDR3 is CSALRLDGYTF. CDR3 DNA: TGCAGTGCCCTTCGACTCGACGGCTACACCTTC.

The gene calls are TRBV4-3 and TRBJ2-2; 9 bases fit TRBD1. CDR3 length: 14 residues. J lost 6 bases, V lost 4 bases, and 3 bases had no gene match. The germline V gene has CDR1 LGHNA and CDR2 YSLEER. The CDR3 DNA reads TGCGCCAGCAGCCTACAGGGGGCGCCCGGGGAGCTGTTTTTT. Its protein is CASSLQGAPGELFF.

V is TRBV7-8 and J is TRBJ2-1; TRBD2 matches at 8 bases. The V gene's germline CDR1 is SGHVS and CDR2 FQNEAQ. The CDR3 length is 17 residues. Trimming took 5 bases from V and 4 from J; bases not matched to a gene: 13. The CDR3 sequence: CASSALLAGGTYNEQFF. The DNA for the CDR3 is TGTGCCAGCAGCGCCCTTCTTGCGGGGGGCACTTACAATGAGCAGTTCTTC.